This T cell receptor beta chain was identified during a study of CD8 T cells in ankylosing spondylitis. Trimming removed 6 bases at V and 12 bases at J, with 24 bases between. The CDR3 extends over 15 amino acids. TCRdb passed the 5' RACE reads through MiXCR, listing each CDR3 protein once. The sample holds about 220,000 distinct CDR3 sequences, about 10% seen once. The source is a male donor with ankylosing spondylitis or in good health (not recorded which). The sample was blood, either unsorted or a sorted T cell fraction (not recorded which). The V gene is TRBV12-3 or TRBV12-4, the J gene TRBJ1-5; TRBD1 is a possible D gene (5 bases). The CDR3 loop reads CASSPGQGPKRFQHF. The CDR3 DNA follows: TGTGCCAGCAGCCCCGGACAAGGCCCCAAGCGGTTCCAGCATTTT.